This TCR beta chain is drawn from a study of blood T cell repertoires in COVID-19. About the research overall: Acute-phase and convalescent COVID-19 samples originated in the United States, Italy and Spain. Sample material is recorded as cDNA or gDNA derived from T cells, B-cell-depleted T cells, or PBMCs.

In the authors' workflow: The assay estimated nucleated cells by amplifying reference gene primers. Clones were sequenced by immunoSEQ multiplex PCR, and TCRdb holds only the in-frame ones, with some missing. The V and J calls and clone size were taken over from that table, and D and trimming were inferred from the DNA. Here the sample spans some 180,000 clones, approximately 84% being singletons. CDR3 length: 14 residues. Between the trimmed V and J ends, which lost 2 bases and 9 bases, there was a span of 14 bases. Germline CDR1 and CDR2: KGHSH and LQKENI. While infection was still active, Seattle patients were enrolled and then followed longitudinally.

Specimen: peripheral blood. The sequence was collected from a woman older than 75 with COVID-19, enrolled during active disease. J is TRBJ2-4 and V is TRBV18; D is uncertain. CDR3 sequence: CASSPYRAVTIQYF. The CDR3 DNA reads as TGTGCCAGCTCACCATACAGAGCTGTGACCATTCAGTACTTC.